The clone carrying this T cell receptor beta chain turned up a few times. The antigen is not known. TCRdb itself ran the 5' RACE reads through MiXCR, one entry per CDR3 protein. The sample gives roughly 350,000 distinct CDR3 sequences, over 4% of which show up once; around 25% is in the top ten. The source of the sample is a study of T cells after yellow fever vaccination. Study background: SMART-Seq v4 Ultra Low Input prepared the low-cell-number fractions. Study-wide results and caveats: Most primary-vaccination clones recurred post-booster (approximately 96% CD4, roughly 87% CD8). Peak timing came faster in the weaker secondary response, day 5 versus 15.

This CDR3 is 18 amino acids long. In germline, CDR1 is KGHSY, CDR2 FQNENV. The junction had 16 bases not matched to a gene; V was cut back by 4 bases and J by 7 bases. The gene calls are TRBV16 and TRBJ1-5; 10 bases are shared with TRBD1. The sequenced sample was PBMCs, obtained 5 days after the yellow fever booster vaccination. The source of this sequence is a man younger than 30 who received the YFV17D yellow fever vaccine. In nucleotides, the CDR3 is TGTGCCAGCAGCCTAGCCGGGACAGGGGCCCCCTTCGGGCAGCCCCAGCATTTT. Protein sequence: CASSLAGTGAPFGQPQHF. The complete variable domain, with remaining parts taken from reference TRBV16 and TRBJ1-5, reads GEEVAQTPKHLVRGEGQKAKLYCAPIKGHSYVFWYQQVLKNEFKFLISFQNENVFDETGMPKERFSAKCLPNSPCSLEIQATKLEDSAVYFCASSLAGTGAPFGQPQHFGDGTRLSIL.